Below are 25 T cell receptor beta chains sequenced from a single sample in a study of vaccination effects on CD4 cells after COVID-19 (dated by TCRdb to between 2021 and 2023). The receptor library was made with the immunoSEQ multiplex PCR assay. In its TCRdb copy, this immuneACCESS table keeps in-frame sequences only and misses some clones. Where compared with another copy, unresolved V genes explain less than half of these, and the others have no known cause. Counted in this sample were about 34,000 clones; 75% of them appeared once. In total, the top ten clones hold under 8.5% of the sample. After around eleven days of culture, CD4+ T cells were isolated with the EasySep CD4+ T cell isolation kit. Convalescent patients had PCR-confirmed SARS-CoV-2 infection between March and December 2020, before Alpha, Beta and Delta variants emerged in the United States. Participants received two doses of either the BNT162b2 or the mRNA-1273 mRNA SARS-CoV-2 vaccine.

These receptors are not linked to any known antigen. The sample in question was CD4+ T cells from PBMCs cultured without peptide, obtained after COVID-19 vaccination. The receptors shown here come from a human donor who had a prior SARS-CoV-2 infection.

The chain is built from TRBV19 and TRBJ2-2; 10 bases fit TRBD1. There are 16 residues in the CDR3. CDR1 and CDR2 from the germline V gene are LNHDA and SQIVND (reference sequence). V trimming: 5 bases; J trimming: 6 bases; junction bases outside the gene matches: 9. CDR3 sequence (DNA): TGTGCCAGTAGTCCGGGGGACAGGGGAGTAGCCGGGGAGCTGTTTTTT. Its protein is CASSPGDRGVAGELFF.

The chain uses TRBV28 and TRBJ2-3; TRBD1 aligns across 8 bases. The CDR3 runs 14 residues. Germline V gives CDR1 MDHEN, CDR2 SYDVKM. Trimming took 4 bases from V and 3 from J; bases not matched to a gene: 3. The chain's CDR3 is CASSSGQGTDTQYF. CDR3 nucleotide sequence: TGTGCCAGCAGTTCCGGACAGGGAACAGATACGCAGTATTTT.

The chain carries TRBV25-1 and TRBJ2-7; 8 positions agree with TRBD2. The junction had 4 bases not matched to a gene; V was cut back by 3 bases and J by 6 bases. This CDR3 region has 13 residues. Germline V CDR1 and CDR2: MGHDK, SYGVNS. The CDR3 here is CASSEGLEREQYF. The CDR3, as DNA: TGTGCCAGCAGTGAGGGACTAGAACGCGAGCAGTACTTC.

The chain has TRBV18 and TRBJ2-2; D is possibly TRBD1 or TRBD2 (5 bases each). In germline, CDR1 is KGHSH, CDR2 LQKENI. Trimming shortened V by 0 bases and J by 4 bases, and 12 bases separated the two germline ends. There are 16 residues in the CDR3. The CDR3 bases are TGTGCCAGCTCACCACCCGGGACGGATGTCACCGGGGAGCTGTTTTTT. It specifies CASSPPGTDVTGELFF.

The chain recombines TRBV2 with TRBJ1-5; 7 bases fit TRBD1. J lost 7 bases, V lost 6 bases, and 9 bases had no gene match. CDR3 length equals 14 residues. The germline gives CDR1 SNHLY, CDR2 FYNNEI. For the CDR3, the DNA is TGTGCCAGCAGGTCGGGACAGTTCTGGCAGCCCCAGCATTTT. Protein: CASRSGQFWQPQHF.

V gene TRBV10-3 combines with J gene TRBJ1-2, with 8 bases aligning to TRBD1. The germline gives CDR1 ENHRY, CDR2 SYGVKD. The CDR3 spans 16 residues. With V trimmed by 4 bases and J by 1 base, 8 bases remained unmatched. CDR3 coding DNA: TGTGCCATCAGTGGGACAGGGCTTTCTTTTAACTATGGCTACACCTTC. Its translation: CAISGTGLSFNYGYTF.

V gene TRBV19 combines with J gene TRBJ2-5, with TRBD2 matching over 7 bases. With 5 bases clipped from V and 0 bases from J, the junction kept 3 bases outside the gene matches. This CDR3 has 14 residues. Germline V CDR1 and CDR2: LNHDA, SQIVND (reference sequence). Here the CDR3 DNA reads TGTGCCAGTAGTTGGCGGGGGAACCAAGAGACCCAGTACTTC. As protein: CASSWRGNQETQYF.

The CDR3 reads CASRGAGQQFF. CDR3 DNA: TGTGCCAGCAGGGGGGCCGGGCAGCAGTTCTTC. The chain recombines TRBV25-1 with TRBJ2-1, with D tentatively TRBD1 (6 bases). The CDR3 contains 11 residues. CDR1 is MGHDK and CDR2 is SYGVNS in the germline V gene. Trimming shortened V by 6 bases and J by 11 bases, and 11 bases separated the two germline ends.

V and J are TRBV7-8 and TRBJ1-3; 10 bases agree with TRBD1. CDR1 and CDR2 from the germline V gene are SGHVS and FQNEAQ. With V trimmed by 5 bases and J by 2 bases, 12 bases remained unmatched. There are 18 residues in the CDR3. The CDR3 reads CASSQHYQDRGAGNTIYF. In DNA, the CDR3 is TGTGCCAGCAGCCAACACTACCAGGACAGGGGGGCTGGAAACACCATATATTTT.

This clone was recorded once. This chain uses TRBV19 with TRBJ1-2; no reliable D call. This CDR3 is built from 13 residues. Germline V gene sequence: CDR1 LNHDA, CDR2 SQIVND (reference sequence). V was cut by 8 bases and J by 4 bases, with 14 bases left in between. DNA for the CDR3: TGTGCCAGTTCTCGTCCCAGCATCTATGGCTACACCTTC. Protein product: CASSRPSIYGYTF.

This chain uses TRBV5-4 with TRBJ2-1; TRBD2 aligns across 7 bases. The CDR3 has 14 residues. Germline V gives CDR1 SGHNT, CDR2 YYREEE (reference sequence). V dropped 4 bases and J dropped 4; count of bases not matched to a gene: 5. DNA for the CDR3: TGTGCCAGCAGCCCCGTTAGCGGGTACAATGAGCAGTTCTTC. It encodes CASSPVSGYNEQFF.

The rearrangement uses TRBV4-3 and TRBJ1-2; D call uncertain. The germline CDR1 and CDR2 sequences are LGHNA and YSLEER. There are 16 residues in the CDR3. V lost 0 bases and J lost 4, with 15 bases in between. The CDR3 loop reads CASSQEVGINSYGYTF. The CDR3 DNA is TGCGCCAGCAGCCAAGAGGTGGGGATCAACTCCTATGGCTACACCTTC.

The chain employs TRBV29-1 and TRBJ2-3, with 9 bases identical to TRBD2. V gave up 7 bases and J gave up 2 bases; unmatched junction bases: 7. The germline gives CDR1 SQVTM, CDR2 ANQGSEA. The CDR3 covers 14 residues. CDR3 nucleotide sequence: TGCAGCGCGTTACTAGCGGGTTTCACAGATACGCAGTATTTT. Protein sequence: CSALLAGFTDTQYF.

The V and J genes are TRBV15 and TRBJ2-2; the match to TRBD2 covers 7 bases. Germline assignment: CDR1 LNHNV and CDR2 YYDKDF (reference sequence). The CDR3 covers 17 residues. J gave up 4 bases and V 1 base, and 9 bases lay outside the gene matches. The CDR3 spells CATSRGGSGRATGELFF. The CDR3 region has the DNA TGTGCCACCAGCAGAGGAGGGTCAGGGAGGGCCACCGGGGAGCTGTTTTTT.

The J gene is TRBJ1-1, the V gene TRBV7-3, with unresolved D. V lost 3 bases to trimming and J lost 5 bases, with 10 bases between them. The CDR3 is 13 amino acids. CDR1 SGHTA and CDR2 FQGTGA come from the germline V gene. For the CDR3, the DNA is TGTGCCAGCAGCTTCGCAAAGTGGACTGAAGCTTTCTTT. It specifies CASSFAKWTEAFF.

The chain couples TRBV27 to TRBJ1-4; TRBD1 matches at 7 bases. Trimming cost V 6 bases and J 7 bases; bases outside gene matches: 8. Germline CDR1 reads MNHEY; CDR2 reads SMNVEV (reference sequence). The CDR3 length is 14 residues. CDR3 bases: TGTGCCAGCAGAAAAGGACAGGTTAGTGAAAAACTGTTTTTT. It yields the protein CASRKGQVSEKLFF.

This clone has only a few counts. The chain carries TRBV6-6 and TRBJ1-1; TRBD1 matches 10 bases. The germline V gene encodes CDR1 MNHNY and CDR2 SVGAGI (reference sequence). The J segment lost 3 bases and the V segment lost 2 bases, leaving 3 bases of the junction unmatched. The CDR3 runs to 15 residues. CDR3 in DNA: TGTGCCAGCAGTTACCCCGGACAGGGGGACACTGAAGCTTTCTTT. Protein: CASSYPGQGDTEAFF.

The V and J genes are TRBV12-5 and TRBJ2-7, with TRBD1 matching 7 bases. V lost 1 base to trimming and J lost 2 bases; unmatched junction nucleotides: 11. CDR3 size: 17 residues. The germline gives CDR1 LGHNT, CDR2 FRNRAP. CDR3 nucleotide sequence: TGTGCTAGTGGTTTGGCTAGAACCGGGACAGCCACCTACGAGCAGTACTTC. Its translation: CASGLARTGTATYEQYF.

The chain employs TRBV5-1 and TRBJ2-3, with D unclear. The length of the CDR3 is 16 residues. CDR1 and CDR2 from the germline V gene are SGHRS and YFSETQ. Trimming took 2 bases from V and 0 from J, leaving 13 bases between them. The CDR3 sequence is CASSFAGRRSTDTQYF. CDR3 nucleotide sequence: TGCGCCAGCAGCTTCGCCGGGCGTAGGAGCACAGATACGCAGTATTTT.

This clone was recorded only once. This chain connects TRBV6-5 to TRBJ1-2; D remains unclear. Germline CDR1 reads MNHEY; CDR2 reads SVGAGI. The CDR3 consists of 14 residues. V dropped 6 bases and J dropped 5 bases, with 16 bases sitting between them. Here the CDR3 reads CASSSTIGGYGYTF. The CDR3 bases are TGTGCCAGCAGCTCAACGATTGGCGGGTATGGCTACACCTTC.

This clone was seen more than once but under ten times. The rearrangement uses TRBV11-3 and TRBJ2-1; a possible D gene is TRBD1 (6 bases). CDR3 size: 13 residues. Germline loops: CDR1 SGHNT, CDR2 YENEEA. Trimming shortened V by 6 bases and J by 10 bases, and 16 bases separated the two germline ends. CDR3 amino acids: CASSFDRLGEQFF. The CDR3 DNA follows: TGTGCCAGCAGTTTTGACAGGTTGGGGGAGCAGTTCTTC.

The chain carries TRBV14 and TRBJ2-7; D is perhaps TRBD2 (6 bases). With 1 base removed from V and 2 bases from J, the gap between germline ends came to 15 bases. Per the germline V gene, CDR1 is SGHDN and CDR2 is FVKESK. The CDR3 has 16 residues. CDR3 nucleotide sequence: TGTGCCAGCAGCCAAGGGGGTAGCGGCGCCCCCTACGAGCAGTACTTC. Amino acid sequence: CASSQGGSGAPYEQYF.

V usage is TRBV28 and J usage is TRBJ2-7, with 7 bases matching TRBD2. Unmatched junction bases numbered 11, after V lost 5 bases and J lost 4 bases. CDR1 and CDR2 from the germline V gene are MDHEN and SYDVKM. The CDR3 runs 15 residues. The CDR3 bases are TGTGCCAGCAGTATACGGTGGGGGGGAGGGTACGAGCAGTACTTC. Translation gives CASSIRWGGGYEQYF.

CDR3 sequence (DNA): TGTGCCAGCAGCCTAACCACGGGGGGTGGGACCCAGTACTTC. It specifies CASSLTTGGGTQYF. The V call is TRBV7-2, the J call TRBJ2-5; 7 nucleotides match TRBD2. This CDR3 region has 14 residues. Germline V gene lookup returns CDR1 SGHTA and CDR2 FQGNSA. The J segment lost 7 bases and the V segment lost 5 bases, leaving 10 bases of the junction unmatched.

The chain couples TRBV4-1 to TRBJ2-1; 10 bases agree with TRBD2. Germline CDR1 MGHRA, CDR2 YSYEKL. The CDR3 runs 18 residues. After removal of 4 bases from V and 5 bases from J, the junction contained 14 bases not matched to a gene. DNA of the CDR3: TGCGCCAGCAGCCCGACCCCGCTAGCGGGAGTTTTCGACAATGAGCAGTTCTTC. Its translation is CASSPTPLAGVFDNEQFF.